The entry below describes one TCR beta chain. What it recognizes is unknown. V dropped 0 bases and J dropped 4 bases, with 9 bases sitting between them. Per germline, CDR1 MNHEY and CDR2 SVGAGI. This CDR3 region has 14 residues. This specimen belongs to a study of identical twins. TCRdb recomputed calls from the 5' RACE reads with MiXCR, one row per CDR3 protein. Of about 340,000 distinct CDR3 sequences in the sample, over 9% were seen once. Findings and caveats of the study: Diverse VJ usage suggested most zero-insertion clonotypes were not invariant T cells. Researchers reported excess low generation probability among twin-shared out-of-frame alpha sequences. Model-predicted out-of-frame TCR alpha sharing fell below observed values in monozygotic twins.

The sample was also reused in another study, on yellow fever vaccine responses in identical twins.

Sequenced sample: CD8+ T cells sorted from blood. The clonotype comes from a young woman in good health. V and J are TRBV6-5 and TRBJ2-5, with D tentatively TRBD2 (5 bases). The CDR3 sequence is CASSYSSSGETQYF. CDR3 in DNA: TGTGCCAGCAGTTACTCGTCGAGCGGAGAGACCCAGTACTTC.